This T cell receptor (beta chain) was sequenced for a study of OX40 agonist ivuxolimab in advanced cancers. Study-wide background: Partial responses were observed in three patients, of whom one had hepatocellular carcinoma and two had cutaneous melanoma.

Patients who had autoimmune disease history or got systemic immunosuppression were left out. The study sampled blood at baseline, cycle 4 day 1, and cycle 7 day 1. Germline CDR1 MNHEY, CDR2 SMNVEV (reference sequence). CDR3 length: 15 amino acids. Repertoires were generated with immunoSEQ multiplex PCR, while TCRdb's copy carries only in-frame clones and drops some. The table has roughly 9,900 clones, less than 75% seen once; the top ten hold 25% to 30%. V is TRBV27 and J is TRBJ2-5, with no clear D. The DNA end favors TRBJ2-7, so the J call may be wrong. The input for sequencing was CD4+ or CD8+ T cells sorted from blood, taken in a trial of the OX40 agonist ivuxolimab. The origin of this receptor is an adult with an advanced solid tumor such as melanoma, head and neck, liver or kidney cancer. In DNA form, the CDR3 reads TGTGCCAGCAGTTTATCTTCAGGTTCGCAGGTCGAGCAGTACTTC. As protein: CASSLSSGSQVEQYF.